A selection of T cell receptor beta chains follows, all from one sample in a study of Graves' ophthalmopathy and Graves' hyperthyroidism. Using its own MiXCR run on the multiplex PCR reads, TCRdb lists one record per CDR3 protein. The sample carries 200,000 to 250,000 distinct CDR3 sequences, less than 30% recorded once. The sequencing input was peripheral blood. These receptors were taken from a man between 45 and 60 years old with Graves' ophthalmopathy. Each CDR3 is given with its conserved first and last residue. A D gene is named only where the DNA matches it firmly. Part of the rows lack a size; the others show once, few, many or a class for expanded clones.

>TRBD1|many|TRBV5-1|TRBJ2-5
CASSSHGTGHETQYF
TGCGCCAGCAGCTCACACGGGACAGGGCACGAGACCCAGTACTTC
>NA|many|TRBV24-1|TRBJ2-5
CATSPTYGEQGRQETQYF
TGTGCCACCAGTCCCACCTACGGGGAACAGGGTCGGCAAGAGACCCAGTACTTC
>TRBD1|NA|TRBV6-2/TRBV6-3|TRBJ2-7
CAGQGQGAGNEQYF
TGTGCCGGACAAGGACAGGGGGCAGGAAACGAGCAGTACTTC
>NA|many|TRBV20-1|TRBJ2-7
CSARQAYEQYF
TGCAGTGCTAGGCAGGCCTACGAGCAGTACTTC
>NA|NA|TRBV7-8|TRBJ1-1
CASSLARIHRRNTEAFF
TGTGCCAGCAGCTTAGCGCGTATCCACAGAAGGAACACTGAAGCTTTCTTT
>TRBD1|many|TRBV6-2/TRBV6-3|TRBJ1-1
CASSYGGQSGWFGTEAFF
TGTGCCAGCAGTTACGGGGGACAGTCGGGTTGGTTTGGGACTGAAGCTTTCTTT
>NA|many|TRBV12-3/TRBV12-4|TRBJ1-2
CASIPFGGYGYTF
TGTGCCAGCATCCCGTTTGGGGGGTATGGCTACACCTTC
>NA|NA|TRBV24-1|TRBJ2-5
CATSDLERGEETQYF
TGTGCCACCAGTGATTTGGAGAGGGGAGAAGAGACCCAGTACTTC
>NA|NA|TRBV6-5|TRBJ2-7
CASSYSPGVYYEQYF
TGTGCCAGCAGTTACTCCCCGGGAGTTTACTACGAGCAGTACTTC
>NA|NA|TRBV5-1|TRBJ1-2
CASSPPSVGHGYTF
TGCGCCAGCAGCCCCCCGTCGGTCGGCCATGGCTACACCTTC
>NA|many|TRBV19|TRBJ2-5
CASSRRLEAPQYF
TGTGCCAGTAGTCGACGACTGGAGGCGCCCCAGTACTTC
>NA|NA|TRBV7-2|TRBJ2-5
CASSFGRAQETQYF
TGTGCCAGCAGCTTCGGCAGGGCCCAAGAGACCCAGTACTTC
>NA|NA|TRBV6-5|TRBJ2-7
CASSYRGQPGYEQYF
TGTGCCAGCAGTTACAGGGGACAACCGGGGTACGAGCAGTACTTC
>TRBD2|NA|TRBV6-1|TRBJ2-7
CASEGTASGSYSYEQYF
TGTGCCAGCGAAGGGACCGCTAGCGGGAGCTATTCGTACGAGCAGTACTTC
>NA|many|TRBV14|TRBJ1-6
CASSQGQPHSPLHF
TGTGCCAGCAGCCAAGGACAGCCGCATTCACCCCTCCACTTT
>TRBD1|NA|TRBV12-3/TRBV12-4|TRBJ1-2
CASRWDRGWDGYTF
TGTGCCAGCAGATGGGACAGGGGATGGGATGGCTACACCTTC
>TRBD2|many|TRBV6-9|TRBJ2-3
CASSYGGREPSGRAADTQYF
TGTGCCAGCAGTTATGGGGGTCGAGAACCTAGCGGGAGGGCCGCAGATACGCAGTATTTT
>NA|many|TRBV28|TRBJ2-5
CASSSGGTAKETQYF
TGTGCCAGCAGTTCTGGGGGGACAGCCAAAGAGACCCAGTACTTC
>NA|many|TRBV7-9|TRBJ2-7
CASSPPAGTLYEQYF
TGTGCCAGCAGCCCACCGGCAGGGACCCTCTACGAGCAGTACTTC
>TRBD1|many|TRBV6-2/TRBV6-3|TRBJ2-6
CASSYSPGQGKTGANVLTF
TGTGCCAGCAGTTACTCGCCGGGACAGGGGAAAACTGGGGCCAACGTCCTGACTTTC
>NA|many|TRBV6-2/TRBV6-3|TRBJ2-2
CASSYVYTGELFF
TGTGCCAGCAGTTACGTGTATACCGGGGAGCTGTTTTTT
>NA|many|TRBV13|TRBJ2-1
CASSLSGSYNEQFF
TGTGCCAGCAGCTTAAGCGGCTCCTACAATGAGCAGTTCTTC
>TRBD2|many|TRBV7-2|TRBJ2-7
CASSYTPTSGRTLSYEQYF
TGTGCCAGCAGCTACACTCCGACTAGCGGGAGGACCCTCTCCTACGAGCAGTACTTC
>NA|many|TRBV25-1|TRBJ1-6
CASSPKGRGNSPLHF
TGTGCCAGCAGTCCTAAAGGCCGGGGAAATTCACCCCTCCACTTT
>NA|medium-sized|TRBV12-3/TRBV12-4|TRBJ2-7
CASSFATGAADEQYF
TGTGCCAGCAGTTTCGCGACAGGCGCGGCCGACGAGCAGTACTTC
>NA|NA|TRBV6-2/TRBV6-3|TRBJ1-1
CASSYVGFTEAFF
TGTGCCAGCAGTTACGTAGGTTTCACTGAAGCTTTCTTT
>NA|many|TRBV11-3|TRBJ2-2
CASSLEFGELFF
TGTGCCAGCAGCTTGGAATTCGGGGAGCTGTTTTTT